These 3 T cell receptor beta chains were all obtained from the same sample, sequenced in a study of a mutant IDH1 vaccine in newly diagnosed glioma. This table comes from immunoSEQ multiplex PCR, and its TCRdb copy is limited to in-frame clones, with some not included. The table shows over 50,000 clones, with 85% to 90% occurring only once. Time point described: week 5, during vaccination. Vaccine doses each comprised 300 ug of mutant IDH1 20-mer peptide, with topical imiquimod. No antigen has been identified for these receptors. This sample comprised PBMCs, obtained from a glioma patient whose treatment included an IDH1 peptide vaccine. The receptors originated from a woman between 40 and 55 years old with glioma.

This CDR3 reads CASKIPVDSYGYTF. CDR3 bases: TGTGCCAGTAAGATTCCGGTCGATTCATATGGCTACACCTTC. The genes are TRBV19 and TRBJ1-2; D is undetermined. This CDR3 comprises 14 residues. Trimming stripped 7 bases from V and 5 bases from J, with 17 bases between. In germline, CDR1 is LNHDA, CDR2 SQIVND (reference sequence).

The J gene is TRBJ2-7, the V gene TRBV6-1; 9 bases are a match to TRBD1. The V gene's germline CDR1 is MNHNS and CDR2 SASEGT. The J segment lost 1 base and the V segment lost 6 bases, leaving 4 bases of the junction unmatched. CDR3 size: 14 residues. The DNA of the CDR3 is TGTGCCAGCAGCCCGGGACAGGGTTCCTACGAGCAGTACTTC. This sequence encodes CASSPGQGSYEQYF.

The J gene is TRBJ2-1, the V gene TRBV4-1; TRBD1 agrees at 7 bases. The length of the CDR3 is 17 residues. V dropped 0 bases and J dropped 4; count of bases not matched to a gene: 9. Germline CDR1 reads MGHRA; CDR2 reads YSYEKL. The CDR3 region is CASSQDPGTATYNEQFF. DNA of the CDR3: TGCGCCAGCAGCCAAGACCCCGGGACAGCTACTTACAATGAGCAGTTCTTC.